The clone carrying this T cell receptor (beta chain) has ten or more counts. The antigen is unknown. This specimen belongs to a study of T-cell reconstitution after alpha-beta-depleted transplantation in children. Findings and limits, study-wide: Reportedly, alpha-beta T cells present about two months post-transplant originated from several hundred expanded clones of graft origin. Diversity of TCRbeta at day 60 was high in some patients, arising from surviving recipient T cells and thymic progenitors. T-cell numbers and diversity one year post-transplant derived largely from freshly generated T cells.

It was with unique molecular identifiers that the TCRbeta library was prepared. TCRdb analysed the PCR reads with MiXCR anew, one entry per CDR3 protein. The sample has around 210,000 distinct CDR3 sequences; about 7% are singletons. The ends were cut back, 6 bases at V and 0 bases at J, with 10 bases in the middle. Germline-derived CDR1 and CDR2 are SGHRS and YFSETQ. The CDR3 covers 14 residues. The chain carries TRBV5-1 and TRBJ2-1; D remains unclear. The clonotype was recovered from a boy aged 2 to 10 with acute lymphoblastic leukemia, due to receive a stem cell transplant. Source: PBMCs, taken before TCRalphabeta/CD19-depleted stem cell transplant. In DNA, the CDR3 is TGCGCCAGCACCGCGAGGAGCTCCTACAATGAGCAGTTCTTC. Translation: CASTARSSYNEQFF.